The source of this T cell receptor (beta chain) is a study of T-cell memory formation after mild COVID-19. About this clonotype: Its antigen is currently unknown.

CDR1 SGHRS and CDR2 YFSETQ come from the germline V gene. V gave up 4 bases and J gave up 8 bases; unmatched junction bases: 6. The CDR3 sequence is 14 residues long. 5'RACE primed from the constant segment yielded TCR alpha and TCR beta cDNA libraries bearing sample barcodes and UMIs. Via MiXCR, TCRdb re-called the 5' RACE reads, giving one row per CDR3 protein. This sample has nearly 250,000 distinct CDR3 sequences; approximately 15% occur once, and the top ten carry 2.1%. Broader study findings: CD8+ contracting clones occupied EMRA, while CD4+ ones occupied mainly CM and EM. Contracting clones from day 15 to 85 showed balanced CD4/CD8; later expanders favored CD4+. Some responding clones appeared in pre-infection memory, suggesting cross-reactive memory joined.

Sequencing was done on a sample of PBMCs or a T cell subset sorted from them (not recorded which). The rearrangement uses TRBV5-1 and TRBJ2-1, with 10 bases identical to TRBD1. The clonotype comes from an adult woman who had mild COVID-19 (a few samples of this study predate the infection). Cell type and time point are not known. The CDR3 protein is CASSPGQGTYEQFF. The DNA for the CDR3 is TGCGCCAGCAGCCCGGGACAGGGGACGTATGAGCAGTTCTTC. Full variable domain (remainder filled in from reference TRBV5-1 and TRBJ2-1): KAGVTQTPRYLIKTRGQQVTLSCSPISGHRSVSWYQQTPGQGLQFLFEYFSETQRNKGNFPGRFSGRQFSNSRSEMNVSTLELGDSALYLCASSPGQGTYEQFFGPGTRLTVL.